This T cell receptor beta chain was documented in a study of cytomegalovirus exposure and HLA in healthy donors. Findings and limits, study-wide: Later analysis identified a missense DCLRE1C variant that was linked to TCR beta V- and J-gene trimming.

A word on this clone: Its target is not known.

This PCR relied on a set of 60 Vbeta primers and 13 Jbeta primers. Clones were read by immunoSEQ multiplex PCR, and TCRdb kept only the in-frame ones, dropping some. In the table there are fewer than 250,000 clones, about four fifths of which are singletons. The sequenced material came from PBMCs. This clonotype was sampled from a man aged 25 to 40 in good health and CMV-seropositive.

Here the CDR3 reads CASTHGTHGGGNTIYF. The CDR3 DNA reads as TGTGCCAGCACCCACGGTACCCACGGTGGTGGAAACACCATATATTTT. This rearrangement joins TRBV9 to TRBJ1-3, with D hard to call. Germline V gene sequence: CDR1 SGDLS, CDR2 YYNGEE. This CDR3 region has 16 residues. With 6 bases removed from V and 3 bases from J, the gap between germline ends came to 19 bases.